The present entry profiles one T cell receptor (beta chain) with its context. This specimen comes from a study of cytomegalovirus exposure and HLA in healthy donors. Primers included in the PCR were 60 Vbeta and 13 Jbeta primers. The repertoire was sequenced with immunoSEQ multiplex PCR; TCRdb's copy has only in-frame clones and lacks some. The sample contains 250,000 to 350,000 clones, 86% of which appear only once. The specimen sequenced was PBMCs. The receptor comes from a man between 40 and 49 years old in good health and CMV-seropositive.

The CDR3 spells CASSTDSQETQYF. In DNA form, the CDR3 reads TGCGCCAGCAGCACGGACAGTCAAGAGACCCAGTACTTC. The gene calls are TRBV5-1 and TRBJ2-5; TRBD1 might be the D (6 bases). V was shortened by 4 bases and J by 2 bases, with 9 bases between the two germline ends. Germline V gives CDR1 SGHRS, CDR2 YFSETQ. This CDR3 has 13 residues. The whole variable domain, remainder taken from reference TRBV5-1 and TRBJ2-5, is KAGVTQTPRYLIKTRGQQVTLSCSPISGHRSVSWYQQTPGQGLQFLFEYFSETQRNKGNFPGRFSGRQFSNSRSEMNVSTLELGDSALYLCASSTDSQETQYFGPGTRLLVL.